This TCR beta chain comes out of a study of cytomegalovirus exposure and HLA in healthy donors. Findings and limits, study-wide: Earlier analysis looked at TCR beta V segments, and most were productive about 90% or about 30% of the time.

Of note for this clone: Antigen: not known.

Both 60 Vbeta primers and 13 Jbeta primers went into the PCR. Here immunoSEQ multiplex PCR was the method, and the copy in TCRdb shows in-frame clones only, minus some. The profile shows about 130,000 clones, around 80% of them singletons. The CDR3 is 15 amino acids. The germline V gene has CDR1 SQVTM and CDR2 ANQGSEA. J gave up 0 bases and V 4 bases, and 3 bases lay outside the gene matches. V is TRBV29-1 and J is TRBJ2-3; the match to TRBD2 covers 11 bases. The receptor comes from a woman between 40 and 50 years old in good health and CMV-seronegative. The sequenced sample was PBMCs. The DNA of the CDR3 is TGCAGCGTTGCCGGGACTAGCGGCAGCACAGATACGCAGTATTTT. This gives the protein CSVAGTSGSTDTQYF.